Reported below is one T cell receptor (beta chain). Its antigen is not known. The data were taken from a study of T cells expressing NK-cell markers. Points from the study as a whole: It was still unclear whether expanded NKG2C+ T cell clones were HCMV specific. Several donors' CD3+CD56-NKG2C+ cells were dominated by the same clonotypes. The contribution of dominant NKG2C+ clonotypes to CD8+ T cells in several donors was roughly 1.0-8%.

The CDR3 length is 15 residues. The germline CDR1 and CDR2 sequences are LNHDA and SQIVND (reference sequence). Libraries used 5'RACE template switching adding universal primer site and UMIs. TCRdb reprocessed the 5' RACE reads and stores each CDR3 protein as one record, lacking DNA. This listing includes about 430,000 distinct CDR3 sequences. The receptor was derived from a woman aged 50 to 60 in good health. The chain carries TRBV19 and TRBJ2-1; there is no DNA to check the TCRdb D call of TRBD1. The specimen sequenced was blood T cells: a sorted CD56 or NKG2C T cell subset, CD4+ or CD8+ T cells, or bulk PBMC T cells (not recorded which). The CDR3 spells CASSMAGTGDNEQFF.